This TCR beta chain is from a study of blood T cell repertoires in COVID-19. Study in general: COVID-19 samples from acute and convalescent phases originated in the United States, Italy and Spain. T cells, B-cell-depleted T cells, or PBMCs provided the cDNA or gDNA that served as material.

The authors' processing: Cell counts per sample came from amplifying reference gene primers. Only in-frame clones appear in the TCRdb table, and some are missing; sequencing was by immunoSEQ multiplex PCR. From that table come the V and J calls and clone size; the DNA was used to work out D and trimming. Of 110,000 to 150,000 clones listed, around nine tenths are singletons. The CDR3 extends over 14 amino acids. The V gene lost 4 bases and the J gene lost 2 bases, with 11 bases spanning the gap. Germline CDR1 is MRHNA and CDR2 is SNTAGT. This sequence joins TRBV6-4 and TRBJ1-2; possibly TRBD1 for D (5 bases). The material sequenced was peripheral blood. This TCR derives from a woman in her forties with acute or convalescent COVID-19. This chain's CDR3 is CASSVSQGNYGYTF. The CDR3 DNA follows: TGTGCCAGCAGTGTCTCGCAGGGAAACTATGGCTACACCTTC.